The 13 T cell receptor beta chains below come from one sample, sequenced in a study of T cells after yellow fever vaccination (dated by TCRdb to about 2019). The sample's treatment or condition, from its label and the paper: live attenuated yellow fever vaccine strain. Receptors were amplified or captured by 5' RACE. The listed sequencing device is Illumina HiSeq 2500. Through fastp at Q25 and MiXCR, TCRdb rebuilt clones from the public reads, retaining in-frame beta chains. Rows with a matching CDR3 protein are joined into one entry that keeps the most common DNA and genes. The sample records 350,000 or so distinct CDR3 sequences, approximately 8% of which are singletons. The top ten hold approximately 18% of the sample. The sample was PBMCs, taken approximately 47 days after the first yellow fever vaccination. The receptors stem from a young man who received the YFV17D yellow fever vaccine.

The rearrangement joins TRBV3-1 to TRBJ1-1, with unresolved D. This CDR3 is 18 amino acids long. V was clipped by 11 bases and J by 1 base, with 29 bases between them. Germline V gene lookup returns CDR1 LGHDT and CDR2 YNNKEL (reference sequence). CDR3 DNA: TGTGCCTGCTGTTTAGCGGGTTTTAGGGTGGGGTCGAACACTGAAGCTTTCTTT. This encodes CACCLAGFRVGSNTEAFF.

This clonotype showed up many times. The chain uses TRBV18 and TRBJ2-4; TRBD1 agrees at 8 bases. The CDR3 spans 11 residues. Germline CDR1 and CDR2: KGHSH and LQKENI. Germline trimming cut 2 bases from V and 15 bases from J; bases unmatched to any gene: 3. CDR3 DNA: TGTGCCAGCTCACCAAGGGACAGGTGGTACTTC. As protein: CASSPRDRWYF.

The chain joins TRBV5-1 to TRBJ2-7; the match to TRBD1 covers 9 bases. V trimming: 4 bases; J trimming: 1 base; junction bases outside the gene matches: 15. The CDR3 totals 18 residues. Germline-derived CDR1 and CDR2 are SGHRS and YFSETQ. CDR3 sequence: CASSMTFTGTGRSYEQYF. The CDR3 bases are TGCGCCAGCAGCATGACCTTTACTGGGACAGGGCGGTCCTACGAGCAGTACTTC.

There are a few counts of this clonotype. The chain is built from TRBV7-9 and TRBJ2-1; D may correspond to TRBD1 or TRBD2 (6 bases each). This CDR3 comprises 14 residues. V lost 2 bases and J lost 9, with 14 bases in between. The germline V gene has CDR1 SEHNR and CDR2 FQNEAQ (reference sequence). Here the CDR3 DNA reads TGTGCCAGCAGCTTAACTGGCGGGACATCTGAGCAGTTCTTC. It translates to CASSLTGGTSEQFF.

V is TRBV7-9 and J is TRBJ1-5, with D perhaps TRBD1 (5 bases). The CDR3 has 13 amino acids. Germline CDR1 and CDR2: SEHNR and FQNEAQ (reference sequence). Trimming stripped 5 bases from V and 10 bases from J, with 15 bases between. Written as DNA, the CDR3 is TGTGCCAGCAGCACCGGGACCGTTGGACCCCAGCATTTT. This sequence encodes CASSTGTVGPQHF.

In DNA form, the CDR3 reads TGTGCCAGCAGCCAATACGGTGTGATCCAAGAGACCCAGTACTTC. Amino acids: CASSQYGVIQETQYF. The chain combines TRBV3-1 with TRBJ2-5; no reliable D call. The germline V and J ends were trimmed by 2 bases and 1 base, with 11 bases remaining between them. CDR1 is LGHDT, CDR2 YNNKEL, per germline (reference sequence). The CDR3 contains 15 residues.

The CDR3 nucleotides are TGTGCCAGCGCAAACGGGGAACAGGTCCTTAAGGGGGGCTACACCTTC. Amino acid sequence: CASANGEQVLKGGYTF. The chain employs TRBV12-3 or TRBV12-4 and TRBJ1-2, with a possible D match to TRBD1 (5 bases). CDR3 length equals 16 residues. Trimming removed 8 bases at V and 8 bases at J, with 27 bases between.

The gene calls are TRBV5-1 and TRBJ2-7; tentative D call: TRBD2 (5 bases). The CDR3 covers 15 residues. CDR1 and CDR2 (germline): SGHRS, YFSETQ. The ends were cut back, 0 bases at V and 4 bases at J, with 14 bases in the middle. The CDR3 sequence is CASSLDGGADYEQYF. In nucleotides, the CDR3 is TGCGCCAGCAGCTTGGACGGCGGAGCGGATTACGAGCAGTACTTC.

The chain has TRBV27 and TRBJ1-6; TRBD1 might be the D (5 bases). CDR3 length: 15 residues. Germline assignment: CDR1 MNHEY and CDR2 SMNVEV (reference sequence). V lost 5 bases and J 8 bases, leaving 16 bases between the germline ends. CDR3: CASSPLGLGDSPLHF. Here the CDR3 DNA reads TGTGCCAGCAGTCCCCTAGGACTGGGGGATTCACCCCTCCACTTT.

V gene TRBV2 combines with J gene TRBJ2-5; TRBD1 is a possible D gene (5 bases). Germline-derived CDR1 and CDR2 are SNHLY and FYNNEI. V gave up 10 bases and J gave up 2 bases, with 14 bases separating them. The CDR3 consists of 13 residues. CDR3 coding DNA: TGTGCCACTCATGGGGCTAGTCAAGAGACCCAGTACTTC. This gives the protein CATHGASQETQYF.

This chain links TRBV18 with TRBJ2-2; a weak D match, TRBD1 (6 bases). The CDR3 runs to 15 residues. The ends were cut back, 1 base at V and 4 bases at J, with 10 bases in the middle. Germline V gene data show CDR1 as KGHSH and CDR2 as LQKENI. The CDR3 reads CASSPLQGSTGELFF. Written as DNA, the CDR3 is TGTGCCAGCTCACCACTTCAGGGGAGCACCGGGGAGCTGTTTTTT.

The rearrangement uses TRBV5-4 and TRBJ2-3; 10 bases map to TRBD2. CDR1 is SGHNT and CDR2 is YYREEE in the germline V gene (reference sequence). Trimming removed 7 bases from V and 4 bases from J; junction bases left unmatched: 3. This CDR3 region has 13 residues. The CDR3 DNA sequence: TGTGCCAGCGAGCGGGGGGGTGCAGATACGCAGTATTTT. This codes for CASERGGADTQYF.

This clonotype occurred a few times. The chain couples TRBV12-3 or TRBV12-4 to TRBJ2-7; 7 nucleotides line up with TRBD2. The CDR3 is 14 amino acids. J gave up 1 base and V 3 bases, and 3 bases lay outside the gene matches. The CDR3 protein is CASSLRGNSYEQYF. The CDR3 region has the DNA TGTGCCAGCAGTTTGCGGGGGAATTCCTACGAGCAGTACTTC.